A single sample gave rise to the 3 T cell receptor beta chains below, sequenced in a study of metastatic and nonmetastatic thyroid tumors. TCRdb re-analyzed the PCR reads using MiXCR. The sample consists of about 59,000 clones, around 15% of them appearing once. Patients were all untreated before their thyroid surgery. Sequencing was carried out using blood. The receptors stem from a male donor with papillary thyroid cancer or a benign thyroid nodule (not recorded which). Some clones in this sample may be carry-over from other donors' samples.

As regards this clone: Just one base apart from a much larger clone, this may be a read error. The rearrangement links TRBV28 to TRBJ1-4, with D unclear. The CDR3 consists of 15 residues. Germline CDR1 MDHEN, CDR2 SYDVKM. V lost 8 bases to trimming and J lost 4 bases, with 17 bases between them. CDR3: CASFRGGNLNEKLFF. The DNA of the CDR3 is TGTGCCAGCTTCCGAGGAGGGAATCTTAATGAAAAACTGTTTTTT.

Comments on this clone: The junction departs from germline at one end; a sequencing error may be responsible. The chain couples TRBV9 to TRBJ2-2; D is possibly TRBD1 or TRBD2 (5 bases each). The CDR3 sequence is 16 residues long. Per germline, CDR1 SGDLS and CDR2 YYNGEE. CDR3 in amino acids: CASSGTGRGNTVELFF. The DNA of the CDR3 is TGTGCCAGCAGCGGAACGGGGCGAGGGAACACCGTGGAGCTGTTTTTT.

This clone was counted many times. The J gene is TRBJ1-5, the V gene TRBV6-6; D uncertain. The CDR3 spans 16 residues. Germline V CDR1 and CDR2: MNHNY, SVGAGI (reference sequence). V lost 1 base to trimming and J lost 5 bases, with 15 bases between them. CDR3 in amino acids: CASSYLVGGNDQPQHF. The CDR3 DNA follows: TGTGCCAGCAGTTACTTGGTGGGCGGAAACGATCAGCCCCAGCATTTT.